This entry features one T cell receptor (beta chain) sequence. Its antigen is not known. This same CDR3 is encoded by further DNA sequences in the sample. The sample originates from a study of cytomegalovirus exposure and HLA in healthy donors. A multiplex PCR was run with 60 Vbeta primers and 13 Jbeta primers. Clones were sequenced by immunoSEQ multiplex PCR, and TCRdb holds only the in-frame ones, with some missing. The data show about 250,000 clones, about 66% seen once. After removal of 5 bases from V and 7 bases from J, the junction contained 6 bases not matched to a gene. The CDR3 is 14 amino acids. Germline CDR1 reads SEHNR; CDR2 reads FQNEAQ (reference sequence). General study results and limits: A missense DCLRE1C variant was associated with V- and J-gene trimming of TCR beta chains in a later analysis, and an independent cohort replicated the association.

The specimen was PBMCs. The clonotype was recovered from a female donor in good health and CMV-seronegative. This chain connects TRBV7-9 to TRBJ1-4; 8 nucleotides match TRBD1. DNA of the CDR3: TGTGCCAGCAGCCTGGGACAGGTTGGTGAAAAACTGTTTTTT. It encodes CASSLGQVGEKLFF.